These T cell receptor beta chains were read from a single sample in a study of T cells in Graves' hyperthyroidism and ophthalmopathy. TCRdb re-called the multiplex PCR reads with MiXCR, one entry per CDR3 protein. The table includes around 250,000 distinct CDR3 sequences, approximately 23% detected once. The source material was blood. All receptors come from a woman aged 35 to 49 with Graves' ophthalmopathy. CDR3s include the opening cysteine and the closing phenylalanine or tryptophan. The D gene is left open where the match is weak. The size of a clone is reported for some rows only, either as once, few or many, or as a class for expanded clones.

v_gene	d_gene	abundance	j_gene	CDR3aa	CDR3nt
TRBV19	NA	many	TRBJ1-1	CASCGGSGAEAFF	TGTGCCAGTTGTGGAGGGTCGGGGGCTGAAGCTTTCTTT
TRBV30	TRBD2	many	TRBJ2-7	CAWTRTSSYEQYF	TGTGCCTGGACCCGGACTAGCTCCTACGAGCAGTACTTC
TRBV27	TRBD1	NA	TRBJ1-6	CASSSRLTGYNSPLHF	TGTGCCAGCAGTTCTCGACTGACAGGGTACAATTCACCCCTCCACTTT
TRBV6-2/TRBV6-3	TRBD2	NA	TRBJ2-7	CATAGLVVYEQYF	TGTGCCACCGCGGGACTAGTCGTTTACGAGCAGTACTTC
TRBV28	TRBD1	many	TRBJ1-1	CASSEYRGTEAFF	TGTGCCAGCAGTGAGTACAGGGGAACTGAAGCTTTCTTT
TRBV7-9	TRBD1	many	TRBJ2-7	CASSFELGQGTWEQYF	TGTGCCAGCAGCTTCGAACTGGGACAGGGGACGTGGGAGCAGTACTTC
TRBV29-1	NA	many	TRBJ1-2	CSVGRRLGYGYTF	TGCAGCGTTGGGAGGAGGTTGGGCTATGGCTACACCTTC
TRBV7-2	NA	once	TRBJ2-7	CASTLNWGPSEQYF	TGTGCCAGCACCCTTAACTGGGGTCCTAGCGAGCAGTACTTC
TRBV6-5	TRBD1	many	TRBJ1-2	CASSSTGGDGYTF	TGTGCCAGCAGTTCGACAGGGGGCGATGGCTACACCTTC
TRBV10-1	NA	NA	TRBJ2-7	CASSEGDHEQYF	TGCGCCAGCAGTGAGGGGGATCACGAGCAGTACTTC
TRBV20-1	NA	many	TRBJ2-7	CSSLNAEGVSGRGEQYF	TGCAGTTCCCTCAACGCGGAGGGTGTTTCCGGAAGGGGCGAGCAGTACTTC
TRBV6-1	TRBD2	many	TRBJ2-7	CASSERLAVSYEQYF	TGTGCCAGCAGTGAACGGCTAGCGGTCTCCTACGAGCAGTACTTC
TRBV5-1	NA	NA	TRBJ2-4	CASSSGRAKNIQYF	TGCGCCAGCAGCTCAGGGAGGGCCAAAAACATTCAGTACTTC
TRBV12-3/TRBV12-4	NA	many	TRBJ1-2	CASSFDSNYGYTF	TGTGCCAGCAGCTTTGACAGTAACTATGGCTACACCTTC
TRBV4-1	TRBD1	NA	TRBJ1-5	CASSQGRGQPQHF	TGCGCCAGCAGCCAAGGCAGGGGGCAGCCCCAGCATTTT
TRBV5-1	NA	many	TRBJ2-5	CASSSGLVETQYF	TGCGCCAGCAGCTCAGGACTCGTCGAGACCCAGTACTTC
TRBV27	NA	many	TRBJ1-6	CASRKRTAGTHNSPLHF	TGTGCCAGCAGAAAAAGGACCGCCGGGACCCATAATTCACCCCTCCACTTT
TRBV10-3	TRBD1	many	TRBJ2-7	CAISNPATGAYEQYF	TGTGCCATCAGTAACCCAGCGACAGGGGCCTACGAGCAGTACTTC
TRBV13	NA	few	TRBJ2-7	CASSIPRHTLYF	TGTGCCAGCAGCATCCCCAGACACACCCTGTACTTC
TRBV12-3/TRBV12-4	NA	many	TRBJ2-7	CASGQYYEQYF	TGTGCCAGCGGACAGTACTACGAGCAGTACTTC
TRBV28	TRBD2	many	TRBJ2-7	CASSTGTSGYEQYF	TGTGCCAGCAGTACTGGGACTAGCGGCTACGAGCAGTACTTC
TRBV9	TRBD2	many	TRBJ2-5	CASSVGEGRQETQYF	TGTGCCAGCAGCGTAGGGGAGGGCCGGCAAGAGACCCAGTACTTC
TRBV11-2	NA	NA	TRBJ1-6	CASSLESGDNSPLHF	TGTGCCAGCAGCTTAGAATCTGGGGATAATTCACCCCTCCACTTT
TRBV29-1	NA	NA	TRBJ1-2	CSVEAGYGYGYTF	TGCAGCGTTGAGGCGGGGTACGGCTATGGCTACACCTTC
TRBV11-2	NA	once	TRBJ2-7	CASSLRGSSGTAYEQYF	TGTGCCAGCAGCTTAAGAGGGTCCAGCGGGACAGCCTACGAGCAGTACTTC
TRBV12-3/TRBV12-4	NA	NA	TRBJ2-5	CARSLGSKETQYF	TGTGCCAGAAGTTTAGGTAGTAAAGAGACACAGTACTTC
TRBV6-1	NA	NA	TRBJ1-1	CASSNIVGTEAFF	TGTGCCAGCAGTAATATCGTAGGGACTGAAGCTTTCTTT
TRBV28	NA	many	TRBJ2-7	CASSLLLGGQYF	TGTGCCAGCAGTTTATTGTTGGGGGGGCAGTACTTC
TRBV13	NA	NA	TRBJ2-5	CASRRDGETQYF	TGTGCCAGCCGCCGGGACGGGGAGACCCAGTACTTC
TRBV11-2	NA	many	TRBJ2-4	CASRPGTEDIQYF	TGTGCCAGCAGACCCGGGACTGAGGACATTCAGTACTTC
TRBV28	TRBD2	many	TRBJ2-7	CASSLWTSEIYEQYF	TGTGCCAGCAGTTTATGGACTAGCGAGATCTACGAGCAGTACTTC
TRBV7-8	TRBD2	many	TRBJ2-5	CASSLAPLLAGGGETQYF	TGTGCCAGCAGCTTAGCGCCCTTACTAGCGGGAGGGGGAGAGACCCAGTACTTC
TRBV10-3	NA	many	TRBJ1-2	CAISGGGQGDMYGYTF	TGTGCCATCAGTGGGGGGGGCCAGGGCGACATGTATGGCTACACCTTC
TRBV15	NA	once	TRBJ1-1	CATSPGASYTEAFF	TGTGCCACCAGCCCCGGGGCGTCCTACACTGAAGCTTTCTTT
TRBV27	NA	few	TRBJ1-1	CASSQLQGLEAFF	TGTGCCAGCAGCCAACTTCAGGGACTTGAAGCTTTCTTT
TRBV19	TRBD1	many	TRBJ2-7	CASAPGTGGYEQYF	TGTGCCAGTGCCCCCGGGACAGGGGGCTACGAGCAGTACTTC
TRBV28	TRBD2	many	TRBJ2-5	CASSPSLKREGVEETQYF	TGTGCCAGCAGTCCAAGTCTTAAGCGGGAGGGGGTAGAAGAGACCCAGTACTTC
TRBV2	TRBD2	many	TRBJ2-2	CASGLPRSGSNIGTGELFF	TGTGCCAGCGGCCTCCCGAGGAGCGGGAGTAATATAGGCACCGGGGAGCTGTTTTTT
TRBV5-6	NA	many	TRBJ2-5	CASSHRGIQETQYF	TGTGCCAGCAGCCATCGCGGGATACAAGAGACCCAGTACTTC